This record concerns one T cell receptor beta chain sequence. This sample was included in a study of control samples from healthy donors and cancer patients. Trimming removed 8 bases at V and 1 base at J, with 11 bases between. The CDR3 has 13 amino acids. The assay was immunoSEQ multiplex PCR, and TCRdb's table has in-frame clones only and misses some. Of roughly 40,000 clones listed, roughly 85% are singletons. The receptor's source is a man aged 60 to 75 in good health. Material for sequencing was blood. The chain uses TRBV23-1 and TRBJ1-1, with D unresolved. TRBV23-1 is classed as an ORF, of uncertain function. The DNA of the CDR3 is TGCGCCAGCTGGCAGGCAGAGAACACTGAAGCTTTCTTT. Translating gives CASWQAENTEAFF.